This TCR beta chain appears in the sequencing data of a study of tumor-infiltrating lymphocytes in primary liver carcinoma. Constant-region priming of 500 ng total RNA yielded TCR beta cDNA. Each TCR beta library was derived from three nested multiplex PCR rounds that employed slightly modified ARM-PCR. With TRBV1-TRBV30 forward primers and a C-beta reverse primer, the first two PCR rounds were run for around 10 cycles each. TCRdb ran MiXCR on the multiplex PCR reads and lists one entry per CDR3 protein. The sample lists approximately 110,000 distinct CDR3 sequences; roughly 80% were seen once. The study's findings and limits: Merely about 8-24% of top clones occurred in all five tumor regions.

The CDR3 runs 14 residues. V lost 7 bases and J lost 4, with 16 bases in between. Looked up from germline, CDR1 is MNHEY and CDR2 is SVGAGI. This clonotype was observed a single time. Its matching antigen is unknown. Co-extraction yielded RNA and DNA from approximately 22-30 mg of unsorted bulk tissue. The TCR was taken from a man aged 40-55 years with primary liver carcinoma and hepatitis B virus infection. Specimen: liver tumor tissue from sampling region 3. Stated subset: tumor region T3, left-lateral pole. The chain is built from TRBV6-5 and TRBJ1-2, with D tentatively TRBD1 (5 bases). This chain's CDR3 is CASTPGRGCYGYTF. The CDR3, as DNA: TGTGCCAGCACCCCCGGGAGGGGCTGCTATGGCTACACCTTC.